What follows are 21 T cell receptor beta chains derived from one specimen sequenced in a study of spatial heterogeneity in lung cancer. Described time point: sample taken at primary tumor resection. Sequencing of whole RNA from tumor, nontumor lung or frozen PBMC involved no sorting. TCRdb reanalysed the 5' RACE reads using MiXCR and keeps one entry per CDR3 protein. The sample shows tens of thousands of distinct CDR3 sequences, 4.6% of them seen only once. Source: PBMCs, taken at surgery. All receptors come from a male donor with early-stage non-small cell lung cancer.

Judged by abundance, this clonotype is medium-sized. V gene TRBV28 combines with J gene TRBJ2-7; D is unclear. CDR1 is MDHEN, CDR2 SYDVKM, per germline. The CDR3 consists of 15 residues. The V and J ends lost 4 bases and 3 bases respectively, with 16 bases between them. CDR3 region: CASSSPGGRYYEQYF. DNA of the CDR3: TGTGCCAGCAGTTCCCCCGGCGGCAGATACTACGAGCAGTACTTC.

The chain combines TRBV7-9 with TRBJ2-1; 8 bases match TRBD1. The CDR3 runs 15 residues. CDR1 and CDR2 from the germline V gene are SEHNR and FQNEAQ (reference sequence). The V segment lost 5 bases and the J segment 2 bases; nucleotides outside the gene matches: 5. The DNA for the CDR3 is TGTGCCAGCAGCACAGGGGGAGCGGCCTACAATGAGCAGTTCTTC. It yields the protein CASSTGGAAYNEQFF.

The CDR3 DNA reads as TGTGCCAGCAGTTTAGCCAGACAGCTCAGCAAGCAGTTCTTC. It encodes CASSLARQLSKQFF. The rearrangement joins TRBV12-3 or TRBV12-4 to TRBJ2-1; TRBD1 is a possible D gene (5 bases). The CDR3 contains 14 residues. Trimming left V 0 bases short and J 11 bases short, with 14 bases between.

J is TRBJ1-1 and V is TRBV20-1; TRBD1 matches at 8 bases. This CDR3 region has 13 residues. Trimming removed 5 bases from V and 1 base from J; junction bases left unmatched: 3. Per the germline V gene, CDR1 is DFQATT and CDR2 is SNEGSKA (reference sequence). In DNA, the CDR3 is TGCAGTGCTCGACAGGGGTCGAACACTGAAGCTTTCTTT. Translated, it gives CSARQGSNTEAFF.

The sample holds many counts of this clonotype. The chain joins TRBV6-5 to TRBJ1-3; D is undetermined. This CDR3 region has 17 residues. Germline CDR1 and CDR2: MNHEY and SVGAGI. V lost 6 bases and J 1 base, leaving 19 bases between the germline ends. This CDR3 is CASRTTTSLDSGNTIYF. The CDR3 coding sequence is TGTGCCAGCAGGACTACGACATCCTTGGATTCTGGAAACACCATATATTTT.

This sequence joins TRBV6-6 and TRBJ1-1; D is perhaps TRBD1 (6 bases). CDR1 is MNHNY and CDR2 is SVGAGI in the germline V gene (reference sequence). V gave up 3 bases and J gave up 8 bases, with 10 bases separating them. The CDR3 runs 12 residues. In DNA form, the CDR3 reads TGTGCCAGCAGTTATGGACAGACCGAAGCTTTCTTT. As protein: CASSYGQTEAFF.

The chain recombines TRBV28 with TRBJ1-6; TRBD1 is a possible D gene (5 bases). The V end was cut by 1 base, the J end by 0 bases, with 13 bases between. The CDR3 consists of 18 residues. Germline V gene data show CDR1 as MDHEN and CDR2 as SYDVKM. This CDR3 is CASSLFSAGSSYNSPLHF. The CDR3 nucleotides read TGTGCCAGCAGTTTATTTTCGGCAGGGAGCTCCTATAATTCACCCCTCCACTTT.

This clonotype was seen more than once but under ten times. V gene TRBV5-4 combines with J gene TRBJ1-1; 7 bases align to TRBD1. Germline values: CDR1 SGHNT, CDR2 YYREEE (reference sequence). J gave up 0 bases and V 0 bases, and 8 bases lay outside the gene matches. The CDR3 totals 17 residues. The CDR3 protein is CASSLAAQGGMNTEAFF. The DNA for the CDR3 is TGTGCCAGCAGCTTGGCTGCCCAGGGGGGCATGAACACTGAAGCTTTCTTT.

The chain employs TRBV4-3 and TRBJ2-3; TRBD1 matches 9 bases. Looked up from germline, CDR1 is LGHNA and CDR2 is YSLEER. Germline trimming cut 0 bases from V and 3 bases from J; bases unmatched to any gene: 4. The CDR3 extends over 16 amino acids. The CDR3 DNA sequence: TGCGCCAGCAGCCAAGATCTGACAGGGGGTACAGATACGCAGTATTTT. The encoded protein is CASSQDLTGGTDTQYF.

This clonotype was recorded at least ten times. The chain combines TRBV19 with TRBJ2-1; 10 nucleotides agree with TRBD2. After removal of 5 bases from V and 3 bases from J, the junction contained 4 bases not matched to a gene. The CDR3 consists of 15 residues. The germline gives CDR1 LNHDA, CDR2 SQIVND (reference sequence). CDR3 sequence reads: CASSSSGRDYNEQFF. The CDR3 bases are TGTGCCAGTAGTTCGAGCGGGAGGGACTACAATGAGCAGTTCTTC.

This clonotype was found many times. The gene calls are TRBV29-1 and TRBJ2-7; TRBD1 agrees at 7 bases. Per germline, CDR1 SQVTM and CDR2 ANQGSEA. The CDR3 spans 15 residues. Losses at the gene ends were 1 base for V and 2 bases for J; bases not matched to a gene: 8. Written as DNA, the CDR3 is TGCAGCGTTGAAGGTGGCGGACAGGACCCCTACGAGCAGTACTTC. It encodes CSVEGGGQDPYEQYF.

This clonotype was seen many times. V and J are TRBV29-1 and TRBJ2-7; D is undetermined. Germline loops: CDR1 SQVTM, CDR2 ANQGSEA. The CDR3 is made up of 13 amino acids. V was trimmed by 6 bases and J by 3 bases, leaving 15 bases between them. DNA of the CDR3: TGCAGCGTCCTCGTCAGCATCGGCTACGAGCAGTACTTC. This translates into CSVLVSIGYEQYF.

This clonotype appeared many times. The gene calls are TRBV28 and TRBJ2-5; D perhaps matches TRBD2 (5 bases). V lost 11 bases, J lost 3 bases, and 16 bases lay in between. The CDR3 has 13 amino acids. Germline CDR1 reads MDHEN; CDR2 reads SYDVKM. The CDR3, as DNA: TGTGCCTGCGTGGACTTGAGTAAAGAGACCCAGTACTTC. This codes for CACVDLSKETQYF.

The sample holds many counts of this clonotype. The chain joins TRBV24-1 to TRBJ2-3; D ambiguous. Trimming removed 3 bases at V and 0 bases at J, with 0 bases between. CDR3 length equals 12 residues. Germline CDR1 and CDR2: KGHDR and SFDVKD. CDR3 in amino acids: CATSDSTDTQYF. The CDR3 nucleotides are TGTGCCACCAGTGATAGCACAGATACGCAGTATTTT.

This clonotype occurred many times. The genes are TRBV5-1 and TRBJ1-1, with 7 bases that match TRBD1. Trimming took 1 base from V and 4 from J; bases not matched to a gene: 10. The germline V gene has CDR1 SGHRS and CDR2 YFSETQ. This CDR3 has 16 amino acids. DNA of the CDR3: TGCGCCAGCAGCTTGTACTCGGGGCAGGGGGGCACTGAAGCTTTCTTT. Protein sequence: CASSLYSGQGGTEAFF.

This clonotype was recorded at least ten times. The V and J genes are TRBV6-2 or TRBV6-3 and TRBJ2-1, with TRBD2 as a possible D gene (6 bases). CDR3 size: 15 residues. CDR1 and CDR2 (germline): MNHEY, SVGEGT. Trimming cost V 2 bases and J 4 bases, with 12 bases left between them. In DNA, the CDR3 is TGTGCCAGCAGTTACGGTTCGGGAGTTTACAATGAGCAGTTCTTC. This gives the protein CASSYGSGVYNEQFF.

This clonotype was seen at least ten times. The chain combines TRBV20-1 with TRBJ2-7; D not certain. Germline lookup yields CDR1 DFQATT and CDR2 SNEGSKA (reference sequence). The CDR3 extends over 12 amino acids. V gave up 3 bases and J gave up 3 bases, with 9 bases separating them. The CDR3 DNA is TGCAGTGCTAGGTTGGCGGACTACGAGCAGTACTTC. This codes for CSARLADYEQYF.

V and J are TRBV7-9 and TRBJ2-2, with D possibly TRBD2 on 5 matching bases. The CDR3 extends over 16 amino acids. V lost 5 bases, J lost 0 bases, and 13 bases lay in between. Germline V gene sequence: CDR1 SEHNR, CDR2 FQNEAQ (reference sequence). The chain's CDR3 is CASSPFSASNTGELFF. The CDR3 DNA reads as TGTGCCAGCAGCCCCTTTAGCGCCTCGAACACCGGGGAGCTGTTTTTT.

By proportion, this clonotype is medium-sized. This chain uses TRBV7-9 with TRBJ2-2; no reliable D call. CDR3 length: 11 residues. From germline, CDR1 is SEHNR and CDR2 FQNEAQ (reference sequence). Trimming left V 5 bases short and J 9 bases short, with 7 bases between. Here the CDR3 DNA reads TGTGCCAGCAGCGAGAGTAGGGAGCTGTTTTTT. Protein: CASSESRELFF.

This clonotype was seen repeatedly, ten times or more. CDR3 nucleotide sequence: TGTGCCAGCAGTTTAAACGTCGAAGCTTTCTTT. Translation: CASSLNVEAFF. The chain couples TRBV12-3 or TRBV12-4 to TRBJ1-1, with no clear D. The CDR3 sequence is 11 residues long. Trimming pared 2 bases from V and 8 bases from J, leaving 6 bases between.

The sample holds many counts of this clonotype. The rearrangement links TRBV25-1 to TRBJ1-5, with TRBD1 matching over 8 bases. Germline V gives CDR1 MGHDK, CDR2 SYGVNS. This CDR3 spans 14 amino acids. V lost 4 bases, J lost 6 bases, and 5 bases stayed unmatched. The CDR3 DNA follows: TGTGCCAGCAGTGGGACAGGGAAGGGTCAGCCCCAGCATTTT. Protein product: CASSGTGKGQPQHF.